These 32 T cell receptor beta chains came from one sample sequenced in a study of CD8+ T cells in alopecia areata. RNA was isolated and reverse transcribed to cDNA, the sequencing template. Libraries were prepared by immunoSEQ multiplex PCR; TCRdb keeps only in-frame clonotypes and omits some of them. The sample consists of 120,000 or so clones, 61% of them appearing once. Treatment described: oral pan-JAK inhibitor, 5-10 mg twice daily. The source material was CD4+ T cells sorted from blood, sampled at week 4, from a patient treated with tofacitinib. All receptors come from a human donor with alopecia areata.

This chain joins TRBV4-1 and TRBJ2-5; 9 bases line up with TRBD2. Germline V gives CDR1 MGHRA, CDR2 YSYEKL. This CDR3 has 17 residues. V was clipped by 0 bases and J by 3 bases; unmatched bases: 8. CDR3 sequence (DNA): TGCGCCAGCAGCCAAGACGGTAGCGGGAGCGGAGAAGAGACCCAGTACTTC. Translating gives CASSQDGSGSGEETQYF.

The gene calls are TRBV5-1 and TRBJ2-6, with D hard to call. V shed 4 bases and J shed 1 base, with 9 bases lying between them. The CDR3 length is 15 residues. The V gene's germline CDR1 is SGHRS and CDR2 YFSETQ. CDR3 sequence: CASSPDMSGANVLTF. DNA of the CDR3: TGCGCCAGCAGCCCAGACATGTCTGGGGCCAACGTCCTGACTTTC.

The V gene is TRBV5-1, the J gene TRBJ2-5; possibly TRBD2 for D (6 bases). The CDR3 has 13 residues. Trimming pared 4 bases from V and 2 bases from J, leaving 9 bases between. The germline CDR1 and CDR2 sequences are SGHRS and YFSETQ. This chain's CDR3 is CASSVGGQETQYF. The DNA of the CDR3 is TGCGCCAGCAGCGTCGGGGGACAAGAGACCCAGTACTTC.

This clone was counted a few times. CDR3 nucleotide sequence: TGTGCCAGCAGCCACACAGATACGCAGTATTTT. Translating it yields CASSHTDTQYF. V gene TRBV7-9 combines with J gene TRBJ2-3; D unresolved. The V and J ends lost 5 bases and 2 bases respectively, with 2 bases between them. CDR3 length: 11 amino acids. CDR1 is SEHNR, CDR2 FQNEAQ, per germline (reference sequence).

The chain has TRBV4-1 and TRBJ1-1, with 7 nucleotides matching TRBD1. V lost 1 base to trimming and J lost 1 base; unmatched junction nucleotides: 3. CDR1 and CDR2 from the germline V gene are MGHRA and YSYEKL. The CDR3 is made up of 15 amino acids. The CDR3 reads CASSQVNRGNTEAFF. The CDR3 region has the DNA TGCGCCAGCAGCCAAGTGAACAGGGGGAACACTGAAGCTTTCTTT.

The gene calls are TRBV27 and TRBJ1-4; D is ambiguous. CDR3 length: 15 amino acids. Germline V lookup: CDR1 MNHEY, CDR2 SMNVEV (reference sequence). Trimming left V 5 bases short and J 0 bases short, with 10 bases between. CDR3 sequence reads: CASSASGATNEKLFF. The CDR3, as DNA: TGTGCCAGCAGTGCCTCAGGAGCAACTAATGAAAAACTGTTTTTT.

The V and J genes are TRBV6-5 and TRBJ2-1; 9 bases match TRBD2. Per the germline V gene, CDR1 is MNHEY and CDR2 is SVGAGI. There are 13 residues in the CDR3. V lost 6 bases, J lost 9 bases, and 6 bases stayed unmatched. DNA for the CDR3: TGTGCCAGCAGACCACGGACTAGCGCTGAGCAGTTCTTC. Its translation is CASRPRTSAEQFF.

This chain uses TRBV5-6 with TRBJ1-5; 8 bases are shared with TRBD1. Germline CDR1 and CDR2: SGHDT and YYEEEE. This CDR3 spans 14 amino acids. Trimming cost V 0 bases and J 9 bases; bases outside gene matches: 5. In nucleotides, the CDR3 is TGTGCCAGCAGCTTGGGACAGGGGTTCGGGCCCCAGCATTTT. Its translation is CASSLGQGFGPQHF.

The gene calls are TRBV7-9 and TRBJ2-3, with 9 bases aligning to TRBD2. CDR3 length equals 14 residues. Looked up from germline, CDR1 is SEHNR and CDR2 is FQNEAQ (reference sequence). The V segment lost 5 bases and the J segment 6 bases; nucleotides outside the gene matches: 6. DNA for the CDR3: TGTGCCAGCAGCCCGCGGGGGGGAGGTGATACGCAGTATTTT. Translation gives CASSPRGGGDTQYF. Full variable domain (remainder filled in from reference TRBV7-9 and TRBJ2-3): DTGVSQNPRHKITKRGQNVTFRCDPISEHNRLYWYRQTLGQGPEFLTYFQNEAQLEKSRLLSDRFSAERPKGSFSTLEIQRTEQGDSAMYLCASSPRGGGDTQYFGPGTRLTVL.

V and J are TRBV7-8 and TRBJ2-5; a weak D match, TRBD1 (5 bases). Trimming shortened V by 8 bases and J by 1 base, and 14 bases separated the two germline ends. CDR1 is SGHVS, CDR2 FQNEAQ, per germline. The CDR3 runs to 14 residues. The CDR3 region is CASHFGQVQETQYF. CDR3 DNA sequence: TGTGCCAGCCACTTTGGACAAGTCCAAGAGACCCAGTACTTC.

The rearrangement uses TRBV10-3 and TRBJ2-3; D not certain. The germline V gene encodes CDR1 ENHRY and CDR2 SYGVKD. V was shortened by 6 bases and J by 4 bases, with 8 bases between the two germline ends. The CDR3 consists of 12 residues. In DNA, the CDR3 is TGTGCCATCAGAAAAGAGGCAGATACGCAGTATTTT. It is translated as CAIRKEADTQYF.

The CDR3 loop reads CASSFQSNSPLHF. CDR3 nucleotide sequence: TGTGCCAGCAGCTTCCAGAGTAATTCACCCCTCCACTTT. The rearrangement links TRBV7-9 to TRBJ1-6, with D uncertain. Germline V lookup: CDR1 SEHNR, CDR2 FQNEAQ (reference sequence). The germline V and J ends were trimmed by 3 bases and 6 bases, with 6 bases remaining between them. This CDR3 is 13 amino acids long.

The chain has TRBV29-1 and TRBJ2-7; TRBD1 matches at 8 bases. CDR3 length: 12 amino acids. V was clipped by 6 bases and J by 2 bases; unmatched bases: 3. Germline V gene data show CDR1 as SQVTM and CDR2 as ANQGSEA. CDR3 sequence (DNA): TGCAGCGTCACGGGACAGGCCTACGAGCAGTACTTC. Its protein product is CSVTGQAYEQYF.

The gene calls are TRBV2 and TRBJ2-5; D is unclear. The germline V gene has CDR1 SNHLY and CDR2 FYNNEI. Trimming cost V 1 base and J 4 bases, with 10 bases left between them. The CDR3 runs to 14 residues. Written as DNA, the CDR3 is TGTGCCAGCAGTGAAGAGGTAGCAAGAGAGACCCAGTACTTC. As protein: CASSEEVARETQYF.

The rearrangement uses TRBV30 and TRBJ2-7; no reliable D call. The V end lost 7 bases, the J end lost 9 bases, and 25 bases lay between the germline ends. CDR1 is GTSNPN, CDR2 SVGIG, per germline (reference sequence). This CDR3 region has 14 residues. The CDR3 protein is CALTVARLLTTQYF. CDR3 coding DNA: TGTGCCTTGACGGTAGCCCGGCTACTTACGACGCAGTACTTC.

The rearrangement joins TRBV9 to TRBJ1-3, with 9 bases lining up with TRBD1. Germline-derived CDR1 and CDR2 are SGDLS and YYNGEE. CDR3 length: 17 residues. With V trimmed by 3 bases and J by 4 bases, 11 bases remained unmatched. CDR3 region: CASSADHRGRWGNTIYF. In DNA, the CDR3 is TGTGCCAGCAGCGCCGATCACAGGGGGCGGTGGGGAAACACCATATATTTT.

This clone was counted only a few times. This sequence joins TRBV18 and TRBJ1-5, with D uncertain. Deletions cut 3 bases from V and 1 base from J, with 7 bases between. CDR3 length: 14 amino acids. The germline CDR1 and CDR2 sequences are KGHSH and LQKENI. CDR3 loop: CASSPDGSNQPQHF. The CDR3 coding sequence is TGTGCCAGCTCACCCGACGGGAGCAATCAGCCCCAGCATTTT.

This chain joins TRBV6-6 and TRBJ1-4; 10 bases line up with TRBD1. This CDR3 has 14 amino acids. Trimming removed 6 bases from V and 8 bases from J; junction bases left unmatched: 6. Germline V lookup: CDR1 MNHNY, CDR2 SVGAGI (reference sequence). The CDR3 region has the DNA TGTGCCAGCAGGTCGGGACAGGGGCGCGAAAAACTGTTTTTT. Protein product: CASRSGQGREKLFF.

Here the CDR3 DNA reads TGTGCCAGCAGCCAACTCAACACCGGGGAGCTGTTTTTT. Amino acids: CASSQLNTGELFF. This rearrangement joins TRBV7-2 to TRBJ2-2; unclear D gene. V dropped 5 bases and J dropped 2 bases, with 6 bases sitting between them. CDR1 is SGHTA and CDR2 is FQGNSA in the germline V gene. The CDR3 totals 13 residues.

This clone was picked up one time. The chain uses TRBV14 and TRBJ1-6; possibly TRBD1 for D (6 bases). Per the germline V gene, CDR1 is SGHDN and CDR2 is FVKESK. The V end was cut by 4 bases, the J end by 10 bases, with 11 bases between. The CDR3 is 13 amino acids. In nucleotides, the CDR3 is TGTGCCAGCAGCCCTAACAGGGACTCACCCCTCCACTTT. It specifies CASSPNRDSPLHF.

The chain carries TRBV29-1 and TRBJ2-3; 11 bases agree with TRBD2. V shed 7 bases, J shed 7 bases, and the junction held 7 bases outside the gene matches. CDR1 SQVTM and CDR2 ANQGSEA come from the germline V gene. The CDR3 consists of 13 residues. Here the CDR3 DNA reads TGCAGCGCCCCGACTAGCGGGGCCTATACGCAGTATTTT. As protein: CSAPTSGAYTQYF.

CDR3 coding DNA: TGTGCCATCAGTGCAGGGGGCGGGTACGAGCAGTACTTC. This sequence encodes CAISAGGGYEQYF. The gene calls are TRBV10-3 and TRBJ2-7; 8 bases are shared with TRBD1. The CDR3 is made up of 13 amino acids. V lost 4 bases to trimming and J lost 4 bases; unmatched junction nucleotides: 3. From germline, CDR1 is ENHRY and CDR2 SYGVKD.

The rearrangement uses TRBV6-5 and TRBJ1-1, with 9 nucleotides matching TRBD1. J lost 2 bases, V lost 4 bases, and 5 bases had no gene match. Germline loops: CDR1 MNHEY, CDR2 SVGAGI. This CDR3 has 15 amino acids. As DNA, the CDR3 is TGTGCCAGCAGTTTCGGACAGGGGATAAACACTGAAGCTTTCTTT. Protein: CASSFGQGINTEAFF.

The chain combines TRBV7-2 with TRBJ2-7, with D possibly being TRBD2 (7 bases). Germline loops: CDR1 SGHTA, CDR2 FQGNSA. The CDR3 has 13 residues. The V and J ends lost 5 bases and 6 bases respectively, with 14 bases between them. DNA for the CDR3: TGTGCCAGCAGCCTAGGGGGGGAGCGCGAGCAGTACTTC. This sequence encodes CASSLGGEREQYF.

The chain joins TRBV5-6 to TRBJ1-1; tentatively, D is TRBD1 (5 bases). V was pared by 0 bases and J by 1 base, with 7 bases between. The germline V gene has CDR1 SGHDT and CDR2 YYEEEE. The CDR3 consists of 14 residues. The CDR3 DNA is TGTGCCAGCAGCTTGGAAGGGGCGAACACTGAAGCTTTCTTT. It is translated as CASSLEGANTEAFF. The full variable domain, rest sourced from reference TRBV5-6 and TRBJ1-1, is DAGVTQSPTHLIKTRGQQVTLRCSPKSGHDTVSWYQQALGQGPQFIFQYYEEEERQRGNFPDRFSGHQFPNYSSELNVNALLLGDSALYLCASSLEGANTEAFFGQGTRLTVV.

The chain is built from TRBV4-1 and TRBJ1-2; the D is unclear. Germline V gives CDR1 MGHRA, CDR2 YSYEKL. The CDR3 spans 13 residues. The germline V and J ends were trimmed by 0 bases and 2 bases, with 4 bases remaining between them. Here the CDR3 DNA reads TGCGCCAGCAGCCAAGAAATGAACTATGGCTACACCTTC. Protein: CASSQEMNYGYTF.

This chain joins TRBV7-8 and TRBJ1-2; tentative D call: TRBD1 (6 bases). Trimming cost V 1 base and J 6 bases, with 12 bases left between them. Germline V CDR1 and CDR2: SGHVS, FQNEAQ. This CDR3 spans 14 amino acids. This chain's CDR3 is CASSLGSTGDGYTF. The CDR3 nucleotides are TGTGCCAGCAGCTTAGGTTCGACAGGTGATGGCTACACCTTC.

The gene calls are TRBV29-1 and TRBJ1-1; a possible D gene is TRBD1 (5 bases). The germline gives CDR1 SQVTM, CDR2 ANQGSEA. The CDR3 has 10 amino acids. The V end lost 6 bases, the J end lost 6 bases, and 8 bases lay between the germline ends. The CDR3 DNA sequence: TGCAGCGTCTCGGGGCCTGAAGCTTTCTTT. Translation: CSVSGPEAFF.

This clone was picked up a small number of times. J is TRBJ1-3 and V is TRBV5-1; D is unclear. The CDR3 consists of 15 residues. Germline CDR1 is SGHRS and CDR2 is YFSETQ. Trimming removed 1 base at V and 0 bases at J, with 8 bases between. The CDR3 bases are TGCGCCAGCAGCTTGTATGGGGACTCTGGAAACACCATATATTTT. Translation gives CASSLYGDSGNTIYF.

The chain recombines TRBV5-1 with TRBJ2-7, with D uncertain. Germline CDR1 and CDR2: SGHRS and YFSETQ. The CDR3 totals 13 residues. V gave up 8 bases and J gave up 2 bases, with 14 bases separating them. The CDR3 region is CASGADSPYEQYF. Here the CDR3 DNA reads TGCGCCAGTGGAGCAGACTCACCCTACGAGCAGTACTTC. The whole variable domain, remainder taken from reference TRBV5-1 and TRBJ2-7, is KAGVTQTPRYLIKTRGQQVTLSCSPISGHRSVSWYQQTPGQGLQFLFEYFSETQRNKGNFPGRFSGRQFSNSRSEMNVSTLELGDSALYLCASGADSPYEQYFGPGTRLTVT.

CDR3 DNA sequence: TGTGCCTGGAGTGCGGGGAACTCTGGAAACACCATATATTTT. Translated, it gives CAWSAGNSGNTIYF. The rearrangement joins TRBV30 to TRBJ1-3; no clear D. The CDR3 is 14 amino acids. The germline V gene encodes CDR1 GTSNPN and CDR2 SVGIG (reference sequence). The V end was cut by 1 base, the J end by 0 bases, with 7 bases between.

The gene calls are TRBV9 and TRBJ1-3; TRBD1 might be the D (5 bases). The V end lost 3 bases, the J end lost 0 bases, and 13 bases lay between the germline ends. In germline, CDR1 is SGDLS, CDR2 YYNGEE. This CDR3 is built from 16 residues. The CDR3 here is CASSAGLGDSGNTIYF. The CDR3 DNA follows: TGTGCCAGCAGCGCAGGTCTGGGGGACTCTGGAAACACCATATATTTT.